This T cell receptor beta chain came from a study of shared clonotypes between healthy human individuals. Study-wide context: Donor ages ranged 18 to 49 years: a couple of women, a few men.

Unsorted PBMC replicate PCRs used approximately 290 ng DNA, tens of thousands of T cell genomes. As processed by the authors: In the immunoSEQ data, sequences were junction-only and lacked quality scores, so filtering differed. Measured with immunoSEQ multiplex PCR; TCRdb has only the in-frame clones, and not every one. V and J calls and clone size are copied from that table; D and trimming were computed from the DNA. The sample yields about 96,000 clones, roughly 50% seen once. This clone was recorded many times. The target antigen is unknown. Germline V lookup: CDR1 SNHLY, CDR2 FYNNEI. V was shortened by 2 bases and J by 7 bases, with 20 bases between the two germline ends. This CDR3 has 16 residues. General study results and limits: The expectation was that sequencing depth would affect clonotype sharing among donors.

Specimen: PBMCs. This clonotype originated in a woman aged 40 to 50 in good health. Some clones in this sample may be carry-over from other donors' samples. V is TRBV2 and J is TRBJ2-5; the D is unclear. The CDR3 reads CASSENHPKLGSTQYF. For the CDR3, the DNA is TGTGCCAGCAGTGAAAATCATCCCAAGCTAGGGTCGACCCAGTACTTC.